The 30 T cell receptor beta chains given below trace back to one sample, sequenced in a study of shared clonotypes between healthy human individuals. Assay used: immunoSEQ multiplex PCR; TCRdb lists only in-frame clones, some missing. The sample lists about 1.1 million clones, roughly 80% seen once, with 0.89% in the top ten. The sample was memory CD4+ T cells from PBMCs. Subset meaning: CD45RA-negative fraction. These receptors all come from a man younger than 30 in good health. Some clones in this sample may be carry-over from other donors' samples.

The chain combines TRBV7-2 with TRBJ1-5; D call uncertain. Deletions cut 2 bases from V and 3 bases from J, with 8 bases between. The CDR3 sequence is 14 residues long. CDR1 is SGHTA, CDR2 FQGNSA, per germline. The CDR3 here is CASSLFTNNQPQHF. The CDR3 bases are TGTGCCAGCAGCTTATTCACCAACAATCAGCCCCAGCATTTT.

The V gene is TRBV11-2, the J gene TRBJ2-1; 7 bases are a match to TRBD1. V lost 5 bases to trimming and J lost 8 bases; unmatched junction nucleotides: 6. CDR3 length: 13 amino acids. Germline-derived CDR1 and CDR2 are SGHAT and FQNNGV. The DNA for the CDR3 is TGTGCCAGCAGCGAGACAGGGCTTTATGAGCAGTTCTTC. Its protein is CASSETGLYEQFF. Based on the CDR3 plus reference TRBV11-2 and TRBJ2-1, the full variable domain is EAGVAQSPRYKIIEKRQSVAFWCNPISGHATLYWYQQILGQGPKLLIQFQNNGVVDDSQLPKDRFSAERLKGVDSTLKIQPAKLEDSAVYLCASSETGLYEQFFGPGTRLTVL.

The gene calls are TRBV5-1 and TRBJ2-7; D unclear. CDR3 size: 16 residues. V lost 0 bases to trimming and J lost 0 bases, with 13 bases between them. The V gene's germline CDR1 is SGHRS and CDR2 YFSETQ. The CDR3 loop reads CASSLDPARSSYEQYF. In DNA, the CDR3 is TGCGCCAGCAGCTTGGATCCGGCCCGGAGCTCCTACGAGCAGTACTTC.

The rearrangement links TRBV11-3 to TRBJ2-1; 8 positions match TRBD1. Trimming cost V 6 bases and J 8 bases; bases outside gene matches: 3. Looked up from germline, CDR1 is SGHNT and CDR2 is YENEEA. The CDR3 sequence is 12 residues long. The CDR3 DNA follows: TGTGCCAGCAGTCGGACAGGGCATGAGCAGTTCTTC. Protein sequence: CASSRTGHEQFF.

Note on this clone: In the same sample, other DNA sequences code for this CDR3. V is TRBV28 and J is TRBJ2-7; 9 bases match TRBD1. Germline V lookup: CDR1 MDHEN, CDR2 SYDVKM. CDR3 size: 13 residues. Trimming cost V 4 bases and J 4 bases; bases outside gene matches: 2. The CDR3 nucleotides are TGTGCCAGCAGTTCCGGACAGGGGTACGAGCAGTACTTC. This codes for CASSSGQGYEQYF.

This CDR3 reads CASSWTGASYEQYF. In nucleotides, the CDR3 is TGTGCCAGCTCATGGACCGGGGCTTCATACGAGCAGTACTTC. This sequence joins TRBV18 and TRBJ2-7; TRBD1 or TRBD2 may be the D gene (5 bases each). The V gene's germline CDR1 is KGHSH and CDR2 LQKENI. V lost 5 bases and J lost 4, with 15 bases in between. The length of the CDR3 is 14 residues.

J is TRBJ1-3 and V is TRBV30, with a tentative D call TRBD1 (5 bases). The length of the CDR3 is 15 residues. Germline V gene sequence: CDR1 GTSNPN, CDR2 SVGIG (reference sequence). V dropped 0 bases and J dropped 2 bases, with 11 bases sitting between them. CDR3 loop: CAWSVQAGPGNTIYF. DNA of the CDR3: TGTGCCTGGAGTGTACAGGCAGGTCCTGGAAACACCATATATTTT.

With regard to this clone: A much more abundant neighbour one base away suggests this may be a read error. The rearrangement links TRBV5-4 to TRBJ2-6; no definite D call. V was cut by 5 bases and J by 2 bases, with 2 bases left in between. The germline gives CDR1 SGHNT, CDR2 YYREEE (reference sequence). The CDR3 extends over 12 amino acids. CDR3 nucleotides: TGTGCCAGCAGTGCTGGGGCCAACGTCCTGACTTTC. Encoded protein: CASSAGANVLTF. The whole variable domain, filled in from reference TRBV5-4 and TRBJ2-6, reads ETGVTQSPTHLIKTRGQQVTLRCSSQSGHNTVSWYQQALGQGPQFIFQYYREEENGRGNFPPRFSGLQFPNYSSELNVNALELDDSALYLCASSAGANVLTFGAGSRLTVL.

The chain has TRBV27 and TRBJ1-4; 9 bases agree with TRBD1. Germline-derived CDR1 and CDR2 are MNHEY and SMNVEV (reference sequence). CDR3 length: 15 amino acids. V was pared by 6 bases and J by 8 bases, with 10 bases of the junction left unmatched. The CDR3 is CASRPRDRVGEKLFF. CDR3 in DNA: TGTGCCAGCAGACCCCGGGACAGGGTCGGGGAAAAACTGTTTTTT.

This chain connects TRBV10-3 to TRBJ2-7; the match to TRBD1 covers 10 bases. This CDR3 is built from 18 residues. Germline values: CDR1 ENHRY, CDR2 SYGVKD. The junction had 17 bases not matched to a gene; V was cut back by 4 bases and J by 5 bases. CDR3 loop: CAISGPGTGVDGSHEQYF. CDR3 nucleotides: TGTGCCATCAGTGGGCCCGGGACAGGGGTCGACGGGAGCCACGAGCAGTACTTC.

A word on this clone: A read error may be the cause here, since a much bigger clone is one base away. V is TRBV5-6 and J is TRBJ2-3; D gene unclear. Germline CDR1 SGHDT, CDR2 YYEEEE. This CDR3 is 13 amino acids long. The V end was cut by 3 bases, the J end by 1 base, with 6 bases between. This CDR3 is CASSSKGTDTQYF. CDR3 coding DNA: TGTGCCAGCAGCTCAAAGGGCACAGATACGCAGTATTTT. The full variable domain, completed using reference TRBV5-6 and TRBJ2-3, is DAGVTQSPTHLIKTRGQQVTLRCSPKSGHDTVSWYQQALGQGPQFIFQYYEEEERQRGNFPDRFSGHQFPNYSSELNVNALLLGDSALYLCASSSKGTDTQYFGPGTRLTVL.

Only a few counts were recorded for this clone. The rearrangement joins TRBV6-5 to TRBJ1-2; D call uncertain. Germline V gives CDR1 MNHEY, CDR2 SVGAGI. This CDR3 is 13 amino acids long. V dropped 0 bases and J dropped 8 bases, with 10 bases sitting between them. Here the CDR3 DNA reads TGTGCCAGCAGTTACTCCCACCGGGCAGGCTACACCTTC. It is translated as CASSYSHRAGYTF.

The rearrangement joins TRBV10-3 to TRBJ2-7; 9 nucleotides line up with TRBD2. The V segment lost 0 bases and the J segment 6 bases; nucleotides outside the gene matches: 6. Germline assignment: CDR1 ENHRY and CDR2 SYGVKD. CDR3 size: 15 residues. CDR3 residues: CAISESLAGVVEQYF. CDR3 in DNA: TGTGCCATCAGTGAGTCCTTAGCGGGAGTGGTCGAGCAGTACTTC.

The chain combines TRBV7-2 with TRBJ1-5; perhaps TRBD1 as D (6 bases). Between the trimmed V and J ends, which lost 5 bases and 6 bases, there was a span of 14 bases. Germline V lookup: CDR1 SGHTA, CDR2 FQGNSA. This CDR3 comprises 14 residues. The CDR3 here is CASSLPGASQPQHF. The CDR3, as DNA: TGTGCCAGCAGCCTCCCGGGGGCCAGTCAGCCCCAGCATTTT.

The CDR3 coding sequence is TGTGCCAGCAGCTTAGATGGCAGGGTGGATACGCAGTATTTT. Translated: CASSLDGRVDTQYF. The chain joins TRBV11-2 to TRBJ2-3; D possibly corresponds to TRBD1 (5 bases). V was cut by 0 bases and J by 6 bases, with 10 bases left in between. This CDR3 spans 14 amino acids. Germline V lookup: CDR1 SGHAT, CDR2 FQNNGV.

The chain links TRBV5-4 to TRBJ2-7; TRBD1 matches 7 bases. Germline CDR1 reads SGHNT; CDR2 reads YYREEE (reference sequence). The CDR3 is 14 amino acids. The junction had 8 bases not matched to a gene; V was cut back by 3 bases and J by 5 bases. The CDR3 DNA follows: TGTGCCAGCAGCTCAGGGGGTCTTCCCGACGAGCAGTACTTC. Translating gives CASSSGGLPDEQYF.

The chain links TRBV4-2 to TRBJ2-1, with TRBD2 matching over 8 bases. The CDR3 consists of 15 residues. Germline V gene lookup returns CDR1 LGHNA and CDR2 YNFKEQ. The V and J ends lost 4 bases and 2 bases, in that order; junction bases with no gene match: 4. The CDR3 protein is CASSRTGGAYNEQFF. The CDR3 coding sequence is TGTGCCAGCAGCCGGACGGGGGGGGCCTACAATGAGCAGTTCTTC.

The chain employs TRBV5-1 and TRBJ2-1; 7 bases agree with TRBD2. With V trimmed by 0 bases and J by 4 bases, 10 bases remained unmatched. Germline V CDR1 and CDR2: SGHRS, YFSETQ. The CDR3 runs 17 residues. CDR3: CASSLASASGIYNEQFF. CDR3 in DNA: TGCGCCAGCAGCTTGGCCAGCGCTAGCGGAATATACAATGAGCAGTTCTTC.

J is TRBJ2-2 and V is TRBV2, with 13 bases that match TRBD2. V gave up 5 bases and J gave up 4 bases; unmatched junction bases: 4. The CDR3 is 16 amino acids. Germline CDR1 and CDR2: SNHLY and FYNNEI. CDR3 sequence (DNA): TGTGCCAGCAGTCGTCGACTAGCGGGAGGCACCGGGGAGCTGTTTTTT. This translates into CASSRRLAGGTGELFF. Using reference TRBV2 and TRBJ2-2 for the parts outside the CDR3, the full variable domain is EPEVTQTPSHQVTQMGQEVILRCVPISNHLYFYWYRQILGQKVEFLVSFYNNEISEKSEIFDDQFSVERPDGSNFTLKIRSTKLEDSAMYFCASSRRLAGGTGELFFGEGSRLTVL.

J is TRBJ2-1 and V is TRBV11-2, with 7 positions matching TRBD1. Germline trimming cut 4 bases from V and 7 bases from J; bases unmatched to any gene: 13. The CDR3 is 16 residues long. The germline V gene has CDR1 SGHAT and CDR2 FQNNGV. The CDR3 DNA reads TGTGCCAGCAGCTCCACCCGGGCCCAGGGGGTGAATGAGCAGTTCTTC. Its translation: CASSSTRAQGVNEQFF.

This clone has only one observation. The chain joins TRBV5-4 to TRBJ1-2; TRBD1 might be the D (6 bases). Trimming took 0 bases from V and 8 from J, leaving 14 bases between them. Germline CDR1 and CDR2: SGHNT and YYREEE (reference sequence). This CDR3 is 14 amino acids long. This chain's CDR3 is CASSLAARGAGYTF. The CDR3 DNA is TGTGCCAGCAGCTTGGCGGCCAGGGGAGCCGGCTACACCTTC.

The CDR3 DNA sequence: TGCGCCAGCAGCCCAGGGGGCGACGTATATGGCTACACCTTC. The encoded protein is CASSPGGDVYGYTF. The chain uses TRBV5-1 and TRBJ1-2; 8 nucleotides match TRBD1. The length of the CDR3 is 14 residues. Germline CDR1 and CDR2: SGHRS and YFSETQ. The J segment lost 5 bases and the V segment lost 4 bases, leaving 7 bases of the junction unmatched.

The chain has TRBV29-1 and TRBJ2-7; weak D call: TRBD1 (6 bases). V lost 1 base and J 3 bases, leaving 10 bases between the germline ends. This CDR3 contains 13 residues. Germline values: CDR1 SQVTM, CDR2 ANQGSEA. In nucleotides, the CDR3 is TGCAGCGTTGAAGGGACAGTAGACTACGAGCAGTACTTC. Its protein product is CSVEGTVDYEQYF.

The chain recombines TRBV28 with TRBJ1-2; no clear D gene. This CDR3 comprises 14 residues. V was clipped by 2 bases and J by 4 bases, with 11 bases between them. CDR1 and CDR2 from the germline V gene are MDHEN and SYDVKM. DNA for the CDR3: TGTGCCAGCAGTTTAGGGTCAGTAGTCTATGGCTACACCTTC. Its translation is CASSLGSVVYGYTF.

The CDR3 nucleotides read TGCGCCAGCAGCCAAGATATGGAGCAAGATACGCAGTATTTT. Amino acids: CASSQDMEQDTQYF. The V and J genes are TRBV4-3 and TRBJ2-3; unclear D gene. The length of the CDR3 is 14 residues. The V and J ends lost 0 bases and 5 bases respectively, with 9 bases between them. Looked up from germline, CDR1 is LGHNA and CDR2 is YSLEER.

The chain uses TRBV10-3 and TRBJ1-1, with D uncertain. CDR3 length equals 13 residues. Trimming removed 11 bases at V and 3 bases at J, with 16 bases between. Per the germline V gene, CDR1 is ENHRY and CDR2 is SYGVKD. CDR3 region: CAVTRGTYTEAFF. The CDR3 coding sequence is TGTGCCGTAACACGGGGAACGTACACTGAAGCTTTCTTT.

This clone was observed a few times. The chain joins TRBV28 to TRBJ1-2, with TRBD1 as a possible D gene (5 bases). Per germline, CDR1 MDHEN and CDR2 SYDVKM. The CDR3 consists of 11 residues. V lost 3 bases to trimming and J lost 10 bases, with 9 bases between them. CDR3 sequence: CASSFAGSYTF. The CDR3 DNA is TGTGCCAGCAGTTTCGCAGGGTCCTACACCTTC.

This clone was detected a few times. This chain joins TRBV21-1 and TRBJ2-1; the table gives TRBD2 as D, unverified against the DNA. TRBV21-1 is a documented pseudogene. There are 17 residues in the CDR3. In DNA, the CDR3 is TGTGCCAGCAGCTCACAGGCTAGCGGGCCCAGTTACAATGAGCAGTTCTTC. Protein product: CASSSQASGPSYNEQFF.

The genes are TRBV5-4 and TRBJ2-5, with a weak D call TRBD2 (6 bases). Germline values: CDR1 SGHNT, CDR2 YYREEE (reference sequence). This CDR3 region has 15 residues. Trimming cost V 0 bases and J 5 bases, with 14 bases left between them. The CDR3 DNA reads as TGTGCCAGCAGCTTGGAAGGAGGGCAGGCGGAGACCCAGTACTTC. Translation: CASSLEGGQAETQYF.

This clone has only a few counts. The chain links TRBV11-2 to TRBJ1-2; 10 nucleotides agree with TRBD1. After removal of 2 bases from V and 5 bases from J, the junction contained 11 bases not matched to a gene. This CDR3 comprises 17 residues. From germline, CDR1 is SGHAT and CDR2 FQNNGV. CDR3 in amino acids: CASSLSLDRGRGYGYTF. The CDR3 bases are TGTGCCAGCAGCTTATCATTAGACAGGGGGCGAGGGTATGGCTACACCTTC.